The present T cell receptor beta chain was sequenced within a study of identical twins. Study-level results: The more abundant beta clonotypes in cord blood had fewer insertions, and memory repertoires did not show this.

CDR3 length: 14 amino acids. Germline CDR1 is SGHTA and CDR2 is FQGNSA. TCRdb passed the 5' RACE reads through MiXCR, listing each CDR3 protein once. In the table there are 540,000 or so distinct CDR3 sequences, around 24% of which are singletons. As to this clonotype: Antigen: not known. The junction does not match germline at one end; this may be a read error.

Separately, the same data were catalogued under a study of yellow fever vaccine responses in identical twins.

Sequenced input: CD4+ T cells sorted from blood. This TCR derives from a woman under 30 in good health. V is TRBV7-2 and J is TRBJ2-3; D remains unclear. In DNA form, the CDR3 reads TGTGCCAGCAGCTTAGGGTCGTCCAGCGATACGCGGTATTTT. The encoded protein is CASSLGSSSDTRYF.